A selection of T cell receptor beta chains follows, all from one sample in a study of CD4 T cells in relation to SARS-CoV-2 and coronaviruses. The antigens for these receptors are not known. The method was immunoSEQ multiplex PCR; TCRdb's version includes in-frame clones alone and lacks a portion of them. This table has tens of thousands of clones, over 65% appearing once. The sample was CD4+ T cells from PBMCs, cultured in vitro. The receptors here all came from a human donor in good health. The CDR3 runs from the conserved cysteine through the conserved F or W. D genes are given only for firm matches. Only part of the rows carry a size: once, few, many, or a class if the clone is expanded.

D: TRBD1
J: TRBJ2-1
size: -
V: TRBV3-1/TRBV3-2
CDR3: CASSQDRGHWNEQFF
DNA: TGTGCCAGCAGCCAAGACAGGGGGCATTGGAATGAGCAGTTCTTC

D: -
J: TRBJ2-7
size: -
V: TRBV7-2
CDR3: CASSLVSAGREQYF
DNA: TGTGCCAGCAGCTTAGTCTCCGCGGGCAGGGAGCAGTACTTC

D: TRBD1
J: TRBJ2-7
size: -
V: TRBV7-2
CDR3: CASSLSEWDTGGSYEQYF
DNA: TGTGCCAGCAGCTTATCGGAGTGGGACACAGGGGGCTCCTACGAGCAGTACTTC

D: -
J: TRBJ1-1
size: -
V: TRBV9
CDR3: CASSVDREGWRAFF
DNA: TGTGCCAGCAGCGTAGACAGGGAAGGGTGGAGAGCTTTCTTT

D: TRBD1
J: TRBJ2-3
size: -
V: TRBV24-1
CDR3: CATSEPGTGGAFTDTQYF
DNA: TGTGCCACCAGTGAACCCGGGACAGGGGGCGCGTTCACAGATACGCAGTATTTT

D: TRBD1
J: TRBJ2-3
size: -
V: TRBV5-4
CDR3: CASSSTGVAQYF
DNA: TGTGCCAGCAGCTCCACAGGGGTTGCGCAGTATTTT

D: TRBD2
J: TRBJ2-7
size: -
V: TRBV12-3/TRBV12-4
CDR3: CASSLESGMQQYF
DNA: TGTGCCAGCAGTTTAGAAAGCGGGATGCAGCAGTACTTC

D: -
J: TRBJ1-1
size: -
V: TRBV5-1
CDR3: CASSLTSTGGNTEAFF
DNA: TGCGCCAGCAGCTTGACCTCAACCGGGGGGAACACTGAAGCTTTCTTT

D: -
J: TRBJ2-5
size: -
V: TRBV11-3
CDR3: CASSLRGMETQYF
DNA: TGTGCCAGCAGCTTACGTGGAATGGAGACCCAGTACTTC

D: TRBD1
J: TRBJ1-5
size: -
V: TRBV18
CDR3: CASSPSQGNSNQPQHF
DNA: TGTGCCAGCTCACCGTCACAGGGGAATAGCAATCAGCCCCAGCATTTT

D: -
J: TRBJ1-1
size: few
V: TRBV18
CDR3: CASSPSDVSLGAEAFF
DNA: TGTGCCAGCTCACCTAGTGACGTATCCCTAGGTGCCGAAGCTTTCTTT

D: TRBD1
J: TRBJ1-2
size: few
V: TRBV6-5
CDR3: CASGGGQGDYGYTF
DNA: TGTGCCAGCGGAGGAGGACAGGGCGACTATGGCTACACCTTC

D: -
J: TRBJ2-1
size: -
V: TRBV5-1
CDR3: CASSFQSIAGAPKNEQFF
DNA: TGCGCCAGCAGCTTTCAATCCATCGCGGGGGCCCCTAAGAATGAGCAGTTCTTC

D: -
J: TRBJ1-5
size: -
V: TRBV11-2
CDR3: CASSLMGTPGNQPQHF
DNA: TGTGCCAGCAGCTTAATGGGGACGCCCGGCAATCAGCCCCAGCATTTT

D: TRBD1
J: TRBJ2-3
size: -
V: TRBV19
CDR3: CAIARQGTDTQYF
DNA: TGTGCCATTGCCCGACAGGGGACAGATACGCAGTATTTT

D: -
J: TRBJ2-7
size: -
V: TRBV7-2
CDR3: CASSLVGGDRSPSSYEQYF
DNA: TGTGCCAGCAGCTTAGTAGGGGGGGACAGGTCCCCCAGCTCCTACGAGCAGTACTTC

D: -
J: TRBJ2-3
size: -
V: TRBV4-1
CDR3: CASSQVDTGHTQYF
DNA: TGCGCCAGCAGCCAAGTCGACACTGGGCATACGCAGTATTTT

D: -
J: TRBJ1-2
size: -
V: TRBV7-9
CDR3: CASSSSRNYGYTF
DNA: TGTGCCAGCAGCTCAAGCCGAAACTATGGCTACACCTTC

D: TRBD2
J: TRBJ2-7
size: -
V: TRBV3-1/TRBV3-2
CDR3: CASSQAKGLASEQYF
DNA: TGTGCCAGCAGCCAAGCCAAGGGACTAGCGTCCGAGCAGTACTTC

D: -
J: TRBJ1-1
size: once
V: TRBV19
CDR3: CASSIEIRGTEAFF
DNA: TGTGCCAGTAGTATAGAAATAAGGGGGACTGAAGCTTTCTTT

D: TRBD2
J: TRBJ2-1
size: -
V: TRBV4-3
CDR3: CASSQDRLAGVVQFF
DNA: TGCGCCAGCAGCCAAGATAGACTAGCGGGAGTGGTGCAGTTCTTC

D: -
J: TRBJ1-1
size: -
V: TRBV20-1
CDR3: CSAEKLEAFF
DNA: TGCAGTGCCGAGAAACTAGAAGCTTTCTTT

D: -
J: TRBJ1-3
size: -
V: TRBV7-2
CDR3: CASSLGIHSGNTIYF
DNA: TGTGCCAGCAGCTTAGGGATTCACTCTGGAAACACCATATATTTT

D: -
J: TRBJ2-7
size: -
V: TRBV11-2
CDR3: CASSFQAFSYEQYF
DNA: TGTGCCAGCAGCTTTCAGGCTTTCTCCTACGAGCAGTACTTC

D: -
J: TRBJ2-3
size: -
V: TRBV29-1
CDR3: CSVVSVKRGTDTQYF
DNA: TGCAGCGTTGTTTCCGTCAAAAGGGGCACAGATACGCAGTATTTT

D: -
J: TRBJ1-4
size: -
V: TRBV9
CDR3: CASSATPGLQETNEKLFF
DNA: TGTGCCAGCAGCGCGACCCCCGGGCTTCAGGAAACTAATGAAAAACTGTTTTTT

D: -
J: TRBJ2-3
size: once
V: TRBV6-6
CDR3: CASKITASTDTQYF
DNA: TGTGCCAGCAAGATCACAGCTAGCACAGATACGCAGTATTTT

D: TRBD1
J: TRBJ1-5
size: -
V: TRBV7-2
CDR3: CASSLGTGGPQHF
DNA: TGTGCCAGCAGCTTAGGGACAGGGGGGCCCCAGCATTTT

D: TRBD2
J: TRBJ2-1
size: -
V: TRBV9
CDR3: CASSVGLAGEEQFF
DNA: TGTGCCAGCAGCGTAGGGCTAGCGGGAGAGGAGCAGTTCTTC

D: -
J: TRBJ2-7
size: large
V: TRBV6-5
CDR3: CASSQGGYEQYF
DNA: TGTGCCAGCAGCCAGGGGGGGTACGAGCAGTACTTC

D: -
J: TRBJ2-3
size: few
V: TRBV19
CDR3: CASTALSGTDTQYF
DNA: TGTGCCAGTACGGCACTATCCGGCACAGATACGCAGTATTTT

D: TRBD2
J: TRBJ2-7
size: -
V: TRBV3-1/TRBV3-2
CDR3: CASSQGGGRYEQYF
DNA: TGTGCCAGCAGCCAAGGCGGGGGGCGCTACGAGCAGTACTTC

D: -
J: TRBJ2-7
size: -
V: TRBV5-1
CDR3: CASSFDGGSSYEQYF
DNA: TGCGCCAGCAGCTTCGACGGGGGAAGCTCCTACGAGCAGTACTTC

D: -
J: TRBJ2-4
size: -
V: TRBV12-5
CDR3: CASGFDSDIQYF
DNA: TGTGCTAGTGGTTTTGACAGTGACATTCAGTACTTC

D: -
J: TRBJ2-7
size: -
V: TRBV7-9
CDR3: CASSLSGYEQYF
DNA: TGTGCCAGCAGCTTATCGGGCTACGAGCAGTACTTC

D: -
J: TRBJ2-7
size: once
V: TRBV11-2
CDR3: CASSSDRQVYEQYF
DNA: TGTGCCAGCAGCTCAGACCGACAGGTCTACGAGCAGTACTTC

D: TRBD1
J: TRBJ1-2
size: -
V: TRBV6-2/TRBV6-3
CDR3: CASSYSGQVYGYTF
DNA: TGTGCCAGCAGTTACTCAGGACAGGTCTATGGCTACACCTTC

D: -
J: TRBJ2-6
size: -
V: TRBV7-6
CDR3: CASSLGSGANVLTF
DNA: TGTGCCAGCAGCTTAGGGAGTGGGGCCAACGTCCTGACTTTC

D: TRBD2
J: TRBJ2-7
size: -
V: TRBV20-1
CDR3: CSASPPSGSSYEQYF
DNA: TGCAGTGCTAGTCCCCCTAGCGGGAGTTCCTACGAGCAGTACTTC

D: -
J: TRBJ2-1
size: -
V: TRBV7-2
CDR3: CASSLGGVGVNEQFF
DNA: TGTGCCAGCAGCTTAGGCGGGGTCGGGGTCAATGAGCAGTTCTTC

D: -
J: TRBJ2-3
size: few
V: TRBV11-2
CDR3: CASSSSGTLLTDTQYF
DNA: TGTGCCAGCAGCTCTAGTGGGACCCTCCTCACAGATACGCAGTATTTT

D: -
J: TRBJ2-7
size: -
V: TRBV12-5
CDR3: CASGSVSGGNYEQYF
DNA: TGTGCTAGTGGTTCCGTCTCCGGGGGAAACTACGAGCAGTACTTC

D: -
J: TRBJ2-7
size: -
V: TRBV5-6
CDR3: CASSPLGGLSYEQYF
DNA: TGTGCCAGCAGCCCGTTGGGGGGACTCAGCTACGAGCAGTACTTC

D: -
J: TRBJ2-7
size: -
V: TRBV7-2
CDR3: CASSLVVWSSYEQYF
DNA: TGTGCCAGCAGCTTAGTGGTTTGGAGCTCCTACGAGCAGTACTTC

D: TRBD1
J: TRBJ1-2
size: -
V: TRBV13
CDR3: CASSLRGDRVFTNYGYTF
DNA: TGTGCCAGCAGCTTAAGGGGAGACAGGGTGTTCACTAACTATGGCTACACCTTC

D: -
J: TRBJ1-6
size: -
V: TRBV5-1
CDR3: CASSLGAADNSPLHF
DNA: TGCGCCAGCAGCTTGGGAGCGGCAGATAATTCACCCCTCCACTTT

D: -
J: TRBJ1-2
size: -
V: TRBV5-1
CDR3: CASSLEGNYGYTF
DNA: TGCGCCAGCAGCTTGGAGGGTAACTATGGCTACACCTTC

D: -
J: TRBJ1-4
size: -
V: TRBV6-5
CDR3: CASITGHPNEKLFF
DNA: TGTGCCAGCATAACGGGGCACCCTAATGAAAAACTGTTTTTT

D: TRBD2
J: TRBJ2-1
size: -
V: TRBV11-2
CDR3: CASSSGLANEQFF
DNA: TGTGCCAGCAGCTCGGGACTAGCGAATGAGCAGTTCTTC

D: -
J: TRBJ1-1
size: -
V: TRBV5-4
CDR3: CASSLRPAEAFF
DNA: TGTGCCAGCAGCCTAAGACCAGCTGAAGCTTTCTTT

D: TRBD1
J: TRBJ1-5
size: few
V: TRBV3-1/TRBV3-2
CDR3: CASSQATGAQPQHF
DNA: TGTGCCAGCAGCCAAGCGACAGGGGCTCAGCCCCAGCATTTT

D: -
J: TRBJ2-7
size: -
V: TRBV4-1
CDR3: CASSRGWVSYEQYF
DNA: TGCGCCAGCAGCCGAGGTTGGGTTTCCTACGAGCAGTACTTC

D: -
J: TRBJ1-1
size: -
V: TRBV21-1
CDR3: CASGFRFRGQAFF
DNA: TGTGCCAGCGGCTTTAGGTTCCGGGGACAAGCTTTCTTT

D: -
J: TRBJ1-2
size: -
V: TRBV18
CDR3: CASSPPIGTDYGYTF
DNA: TGTGCCAGCTCACCACCTATCGGGACGGATTATGGCTACACCTTC

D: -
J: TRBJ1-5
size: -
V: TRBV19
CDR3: CASSTHSNQPQHF
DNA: TGTGCCAGTAGTACACACAGCAATCAGCCCCAGCATTTT

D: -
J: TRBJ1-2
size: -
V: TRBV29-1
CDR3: CSVESDSYGYTF
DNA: TGCAGCGTTGAATCGGACAGCTATGGCTACACCTTC

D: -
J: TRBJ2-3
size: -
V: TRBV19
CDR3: CASSPAVSTDTQYF
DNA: TGTGCCAGTAGTCCGGCAGTCAGCACAGATACGCAGTATTTT

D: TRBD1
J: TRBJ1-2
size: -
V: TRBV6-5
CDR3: CASSYVWDRGPNGYTF
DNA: TGTGCCAGCAGTTACGTTTGGGACAGGGGACCCAATGGCTACACCTTC

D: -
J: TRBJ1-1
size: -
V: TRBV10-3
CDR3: CAIREFNTEAFF
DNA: TGTGCCATCAGAGAATTTAACACTGAAGCTTTCTTT